A selection of T cell receptor beta chains follows, all from one sample in a study of T cells after yellow fever vaccination. Each CDR3 protein is one row after TCRdb ran MiXCR on the 5' RACE reads. This sample has 110,000 to 150,000 distinct CDR3 sequences, with 5% to 7.5% found just once. The starting material was CD4+ T cells sorted from PBMCs, obtained 10 days after the yellow fever booster vaccination. The source is a young man who received the YFV17D yellow fever vaccine. Both conserved end residues are part of each CDR3. The D gene is left open where the match is weak. Some rows have no size entry. The others give once, few or many, or a class for an expanded clone.

CDR3 protein	CDR3 DNA	V gene	J gene	clone size	D gene
CASSPAKGTRTFTDTQYF	TGTGCCAGCAGCCCTGCTAAGGGGACCCGCACTTTCACAGATACGCAGTATTTT	TRBV4-2	TRBJ2-3	.	.
CASSLAGGSGANVLTF	TGCGCCAGCAGCTTGGCCGGGGGATCTGGGGCCAACGTCCTGACTTTC	TRBV5-1	TRBJ2-6	many	.
CASSPTGGQPQHF	TGTGCCAGTAGTCCGACCGGGGGTCAGCCCCAGCATTTT	TRBV19	TRBJ1-5	many	.
CASSSKAGGPRWETQYF	TGTGCCAGCAGTTCGAAAGCGGGAGGGCCGCGTTGGGAGACCCAGTACTTC	TRBV5-4	TRBJ2-5	few	TRBD2
CASSSSYSNQPQHF	TGCGCCAGCAGTTCCAGTTATAGCAATCAGCCCCAGCATTTT	TRBV4-3	TRBJ1-5	many	.
CASSPSSDSYEQYF	TGTGCCAGCTCACCAAGTTCGGACTCCTACGAGCAGTACTTC	TRBV18	TRBJ2-7	few	.
CASSGGLAGVGADTQYF	TGTGCCAGCAGCGGGGGACTAGCGGGAGTTGGCGCAGATACGCAGTATTTT	TRBV5-4	TRBJ2-3	.	TRBD2
CASTRRLAASYEQYF	TGTGCCAGCACAAGGAGGCTAGCGGCATCCTACGAGCAGTACTTC	TRBV6-2/TRBV6-3	TRBJ2-7	many	TRBD2
CSASVAGSSYEQYF	TGCAGTGCTAGCGTAGCGGGAAGCTCCTACGAGCAGTACTTC	TRBV20-1	TRBJ2-7	many	TRBD2
CASSPATSYEQYF	TGTGCCAGCTCCCCAGCGACCTCCTACGAGCAGTACTTC	TRBV27	TRBJ2-7	few	.
CASSMVRQGGPDTQYF	TGTGCCAGTAGTATGGTTCGCCAGGGAGGCCCAGATACGCAGTATTTT	TRBV19	TRBJ2-3	many	.
CASSELDFSYEQYF	TGTGCCAGCAGTGAGTTAGATTTCTCCTACGAGCAGTACTTC	TRBV2	TRBJ2-7	many	.
CASSSQGTRVSEQYF	TGCGCCAGCAGCTCGCAGGGGACACGAGTATCCGAGCAGTACTTC	TRBV5-1	TRBJ2-7	many	.
CSASGQVDNQPQHF	TGCAGTGCTAGTGGGCAGGTAGACAATCAGCCCCAGCATTTT	TRBV20-1	TRBJ1-5	.	.
CASRRDIAQHF	TGTGCCAGCAGAAGAGACATAGCCCAGCATTTT	TRBV28	TRBJ1-5	few	.
CASRQGAFAEAFF	TGTGCCAGCAGACAGGGCGCTTTCGCTGAAGCTTTCTTT	TRBV3-1	TRBJ1-1	.	.
CSVAEDPTDTQYF	TGCAGCGTTGCCGAGGATCCGACAGATACGCAGTATTTT	TRBV29-1	TRBJ2-3	many	.
CASSLDGQGGQPQHF	TGCGCCAGCAGCTTGGACGGGCAGGGCGGGCAGCCCCAGCATTTT	TRBV5-1	TRBJ1-5	.	.
CASSILGPTEAFF	TGTGCCAGTAGTATCTTAGGCCCCACTGAAGCTTTCTTT	TRBV19	TRBJ1-1	.	.
CASSLAVSNEQFF	TGTGCCAGCAGCTTAGCAGTATCCAATGAGCAGTTCTTC	TRBV11-2	TRBJ2-1	many	.
CASSPAAPGHLGELFF	TGCGCCAGCAGCCCGGCAGCGCCAGGGCACCTCGGGGAGCTGTTTTTT	TRBV5-1	TRBJ2-2	many	.
CASSWGQGSAYEQYF	TGCGCCAGCAGCTGGGGACAGGGAAGTGCCTACGAGCAGTACTTC	TRBV5-1	TRBJ2-7	many	TRBD1
CASSSGGGHNEQFF	TGTGCCAGCAGCTCCGGGGGAGGCCACAATGAGCAGTTCTTC	TRBV11-2	TRBJ2-1	few	.
CSVFGGQGYTGELFF	TGCAGCGTCTTTGGGGGACAGGGCTACACCGGGGAGCTGTTTTTT	TRBV29-1	TRBJ2-2	many	TRBD1
CASRSGQGSYGYTF	TGCGCCAGCAGATCCGGACAGGGCAGCTATGGCTACACCTTC	TRBV10-2	TRBJ1-2	.	TRBD1
CASSRGGRETQYF	TGTGCCAGCAGCCGGGGGGGGCGTGAGACCCAGTACTTC	TRBV7-6	TRBJ2-5	few	TRBD2
CASSSGQRGGYTF	TGTGCCAGCAGCTCGGGACAGCGAGGGGGCTACACCTTC	TRBV3-1	TRBJ1-2	many	TRBD1
CASSSGLRDEQYF	TGTGCCAGCAGCAGCGGGCTGAGGGACGAGCAGTACTTC	TRBV9	TRBJ2-7	many	.
CASSSGTGWTYEQYF	TGTGCCAGCAGCTCGGGGACAGGATGGACCTACGAGCAGTACTTC	TRBV7-8	TRBJ2-7	many	TRBD1
CASSETTTGSYEQYF	TGCGCCAGCAGTGAGACGACGACAGGCTCCTACGAGCAGTACTTC	TRBV10-1	TRBJ2-7	.	.
CASSLNGRAQETQYF	TGTGCCAGCAGCTTAAACGGGCGTGCCCAAGAGACCCAGTACTTC	TRBV7-8	TRBJ2-5	many	.
CASSPDRYYEQYF	TGCGCCAGCAGCCCGGACAGATACTACGAGCAGTACTTC	TRBV4-3	TRBJ2-7	many	.
CAISDLTSGRANEQFF	TGTGCCATCAGTGACCTGACTAGCGGGAGGGCCAATGAGCAGTTCTTC	TRBV10-3	TRBJ2-1	many	TRBD2